What follows are 25 T cell receptor beta chains derived from one specimen sequenced in a study of Ad26.COV2.S vaccination and SARS-CoV-2 variants. Some clones are missing from TCRdb's copy, which holds only in-frame ones; the method was immunoSEQ multiplex PCR. The sample comprises approximately 350,000 clones, 80% to 90% of which are singletons, and approximately 3.6% rests with the top ten. The sample's treatment: over 15 received Ad26.COV2.S at low or high dose, single or two shots; about five received placebo; per-sample allocation not given. Sampling took place 63 days after the first vaccine or placebo injection. This sample comprised peripheral blood, obtained in a trial of Ad26.COV2.S vaccine versus placebo. The source is a person between 18 and 65 years old who received the Ad26.COV2.S COVID-19 vaccine or a placebo.

This chain connects TRBV5-1 to TRBJ1-1; TRBD1 aligns across 8 bases. CDR1 and CDR2 from the germline V gene are SGHRS and YFSETQ. The J segment lost 1 base and the V segment lost 4 bases, leaving 6 bases of the junction unmatched. This CDR3 spans 15 amino acids. CDR3 bases: TGCGCCAGCAGCAGGCAGGGGGCTGAGAACACTGAAGCTTTCTTT. This translates into CASSRQGAENTEAFF.

CDR3 region: CASGLDRDRGYGYTF. In DNA, the CDR3 is TGTGCTAGTGGTTTGGACCGGGACAGGGGATATGGCTACACCTTC. This sequence joins TRBV12-5 and TRBJ1-2; 10 bases agree with TRBD1. CDR3 length: 15 residues. The V gene's germline CDR1 is LGHNT and CDR2 FRNRAP. V was pared by 1 base and J by 5 bases, with 4 bases of the junction left unmatched.

The chain is built from TRBV6-4 and TRBJ2-1, with a weak D call TRBD2 (6 bases). Trimming took 3 bases from V and 0 from J, leaving 12 bases between them. This CDR3 spans 16 amino acids. The V gene's germline CDR1 is MRHNA and CDR2 SNTAGT. DNA of the CDR3: TGTGCCAGCAGTGATTTCGGGACTTTCTCCTACAATGAGCAGTTCTTC. Protein sequence: CASSDFGTFSYNEQFF.

A single count supports this clone. This chain uses TRBV11-1 with TRBJ2-3; 10 bases agree with TRBD1. V trimming: 1 base; J trimming: 6 bases; junction bases outside the gene matches: 4. CDR3 length equals 15 residues. Germline CDR1 reads SGHAT; CDR2 reads FQDESV (reference sequence). The CDR3 DNA reads TGTGCCAGCAGCTTAGGCGACAGGGGGCGCGATACGCAGTATTTT. It yields the protein CASSLGDRGRDTQYF. Combining the CDR3 with reference TRBV11-1 and TRBJ2-3 gives the whole variable domain EAEVAQSPRYKITEKSQAVAFWCDPISGHATLYWYRQILGQGPELLVQFQDESVVDDSQLPKDRFSAERLKGVDSTLKIQPAELGDSAMYLCASSLGDRGRDTQYFGPGTRLTVL.

The chain employs TRBV9 and TRBJ2-3; 7 bases align to TRBD2. Germline loops: CDR1 SGDLS, CDR2 YYNGEE. V dropped 4 bases and J dropped 1; count of bases not matched to a gene: 9. This CDR3 has 16 amino acids. The CDR3 protein is CASSTGGGGGTDTQYF. The DNA of the CDR3 is TGTGCCAGCAGCACAGGTGGGGGAGGGGGCACAGATACGCAGTATTTT. Based on the CDR3 plus reference TRBV9 and TRBJ2-3, the full variable domain is DSGVTQTPKHLITATGQRVTLRCSPRSGDLSVYWYQQSLDQGLQFLIQYYNGEERAKGNILERFSAQQFPDLHSELNLSSLELGDSALYFCASSTGGGGGTDTQYFGPGTRLTVL.

This clone was observed once. The gene calls are TRBV9 and TRBJ1-2; D is unclear. The CDR3 is 14 amino acids. Between the trimmed V and J ends, which lost 3 bases and 4 bases, there was a span of 13 bases. CDR1 is SGDLS, CDR2 YYNGEE, per germline. The CDR3 loop reads CASSGERGFYGYTF. The CDR3, as DNA: TGTGCCAGCAGCGGCGAACGGGGATTCTATGGCTACACCTTC.

This clone came up a few times. The V gene is TRBV7-8, the J gene TRBJ2-7; 9 positions agree with TRBD2. The CDR3 covers 16 residues. J lost 0 bases, V lost 5 bases, and 8 bases had no gene match. Looked up from germline, CDR1 is SGHVS and CDR2 is FQNEAQ. CDR3 nucleotide sequence: TGTGCCAGCAGCCCGGACTGGACTAGCGTCTCCTACGAGCAGTACTTC. It encodes CASSPDWTSVSYEQYF.

The chain couples TRBV19 to TRBJ1-1; unclear D gene. The germline V gene encodes CDR1 LNHDA and CDR2 SQIVND (reference sequence). The V end lost 4 bases, the J end lost 4 bases, and 16 bases lay between the germline ends. This CDR3 spans 15 amino acids. Here the CDR3 DNA reads TGTGCCAGTAGTACGAGAGAACTGGCTAGCACTGAAGCTTTCTTT. Protein sequence: CASSTRELASTEAFF.

This chain joins TRBV9 and TRBJ2-6; D is unresolved. CDR1 is SGDLS and CDR2 is YYNGEE in the germline V gene. This CDR3 contains 12 residues. The V and J ends lost 7 bases and 4 bases respectively, with 6 bases between them. CDR3 sequence reads: CASRGGANVLTF. CDR3 coding DNA: TGTGCCAGCCGAGGAGGGGCCAACGTCCTGACTTTC.

The rearrangement joins TRBV12-3 or TRBV12-4 to TRBJ1-1; D gene unclear. The CDR3 has 12 amino acids. Trimming shortened V by 8 bases and J by 5 bases, and 12 bases separated the two germline ends. CDR3 loop: CASFLRVTEAFF. The CDR3 nucleotides read TGTGCCAGCTTCCTAAGGGTAACTGAAGCTTTCTTT.

CDR3 DNA sequence: TGTGCTAGTGGCAGAGACGGACGTCATGAAAAACTGTTTTTT. This sequence encodes CASGRDGRHEKLFF. V is TRBV12-5 and J is TRBJ1-4; D unclear. The CDR3 spans 14 residues. Per the germline V gene, CDR1 is LGHNT and CDR2 is FRNRAP. Trimming stripped 6 bases from V and 6 bases from J, with 14 bases between.

The chain links TRBV5-4 to TRBJ1-2; D possibly corresponds to TRBD1 (5 bases). Looked up from germline, CDR1 is SGHNT and CDR2 is YYREEE (reference sequence). V was clipped by 0 bases and J by 3 bases, with 9 bases between them. The CDR3 is made up of 14 amino acids. For the CDR3, the DNA is TGTGCCAGCAGCTTGGACCCGGGGGACTATGGCTACACCTTC. Protein product: CASSLDPGDYGYTF.

The rearrangement uses TRBV18 and TRBJ2-2; 7 nucleotides align to TRBD1. This CDR3 is 15 amino acids long. Germline lookup yields CDR1 KGHSH and CDR2 LQKENI. With V trimmed by 5 bases and J by 3 bases, 6 bases remained unmatched. The CDR3 is CASSTYRGDTGELFF. In DNA form, the CDR3 reads TGTGCCAGCTCAACTTACAGGGGCGACACCGGGGAGCTGTTTTTT.

The chain employs TRBV12-3 or TRBV12-4 and TRBJ1-1; a possible D gene is TRBD1 (6 bases). Trimming stripped 1 base from V and 6 bases from J, with 9 bases between. This CDR3 region has 13 residues. CDR3 region: CASSLGGPSEAFF. The CDR3 DNA is TGTGCCAGCAGTTTAGGGGGGCCCTCTGAAGCTTTCTTT.

The V and J genes are TRBV5-6 and TRBJ1-1, with 7 bases lining up with TRBD1. The CDR3 is 13 residues long. V lost 7 bases, J lost 4 bases, and 7 bases stayed unmatched. Per the germline V gene, CDR1 is SGHDT and CDR2 is YYEEEE. This chain's CDR3 is CASWRQGGTEAFF. Here the CDR3 DNA reads TGTGCCAGCTGGAGGCAGGGGGGCACTGAAGCTTTCTTT.

The V and J genes are TRBV10-2 and TRBJ1-5; D is uncertain. CDR1 WSHSY and CDR2 SAAADI come from the germline V gene. The CDR3 sequence is 15 residues long. V shed 3 bases and J shed 6 bases, with 15 bases lying between them. For the CDR3, the DNA is TGCGCCAGCAGTGAAGGTCTGACGGTGGGTCAGCCCCAGCATTTT. It translates to CASSEGLTVGQPQHF.

The CDR3 DNA reads TGTGCCAGCAGCCAAGATAGCGGGGGGGGAGAGACCCAGTACTTC. It translates to CASSQDSGGGETQYF. The genes are TRBV3-1 (or the pseudogene TRBV3-2) and TRBJ2-5, with 11 bases aligning to TRBD2. J lost 4 bases, V lost 0 bases, and 1 base had no gene match. In germline, CDR1 is LGHDT, CDR2 YNNKEL (reference sequence). The CDR3 contains 15 residues.

The V and J genes are TRBV6-6 and TRBJ1-1, with D possibly TRBD1 on 6 matching bases. CDR1 is MNHNY, CDR2 SVGAGI, per germline (reference sequence). V was shortened by 7 bases and J by 4 bases, with 16 bases between the two germline ends. The length of the CDR3 is 14 residues. The CDR3 sequence is CASTPGTPVTEAFF. CDR3 DNA sequence: TGTGCCAGCACCCCCGGGACACCAGTCACTGAAGCTTTCTTT.

V is TRBV7-2 and J is TRBJ1-4; 9 nucleotides agree with TRBD1. The CDR3 spans 15 residues. Germline values: CDR1 SGHTA, CDR2 FQGNSA. V was clipped by 5 bases and J by 5 bases; unmatched bases: 6. As DNA, the CDR3 is TGTGCCAGCAGCCAGGACAGGGGTCGGAATGAAAAACTGTTTTTT. Translation gives CASSQDRGRNEKLFF.

This chain uses TRBV5-1 with TRBJ1-1, with no clear D. The V end lost 0 bases, the J end lost 3 bases, and 6 bases lay between the germline ends. The CDR3 covers 13 residues. Germline values: CDR1 SGHRS, CDR2 YFSETQ. The DNA of the CDR3 is TGCGCCAGCAGCTTGGTCAAGGACACTGAAGCTTTCTTT. Translated, it gives CASSLVKDTEAFF.

V is TRBV7-2 and J is TRBJ1-2, with D maybe TRBD1 (5 bases). The germline V gene has CDR1 SGHTA and CDR2 FQGNSA. The V end lost 3 bases, the J end lost 4 bases, and 18 bases lay between the germline ends. The CDR3 sequence is 16 residues long. Written as DNA, the CDR3 is TGTGCCAGCAGCTTGATTTCGGACTCCCAGGGCTATGGCTACACCTTC. This codes for CASSLISDSQGYGYTF.

This rearrangement joins TRBV4-1 to TRBJ2-3, with TRBD1 matching 7 bases. There are 15 residues in the CDR3. The V gene's germline CDR1 is MGHRA and CDR2 YSYEKL. With 3 bases clipped from V and 9 bases from J, the junction kept 12 bases outside the gene matches. DNA for the CDR3: TGCGCCAGCAGCCAGAGGGACAGCGCAGGACAAACGCAGTATTTT. Translating it yields CASSQRDSAGQTQYF.

The chain joins TRBV7-3 to TRBJ2-3, with 7 bases that match TRBD2. Germline V lookup: CDR1 SGHTA, CDR2 FQGTGA. Losses at the gene ends were 5 bases for V and 5 bases for J; bases not matched to a gene: 10. This CDR3 region has 15 residues. CDR3: CASSRGGVTGDTQYF. In nucleotides, the CDR3 is TGTGCCAGCAGCCGCGGGGGTGTCACAGGAGATACGCAGTATTTT.

This chain links TRBV4-3 with TRBJ1-3; tentatively, D is TRBD1 (5 bases). The CDR3 runs to 17 residues. Germline lookup yields CDR1 LGHNA and CDR2 YSLEER. Trimming pared 1 base from V and 0 bases from J, leaving 13 bases between. CDR3 residues: CASSQVPGGVSGNTIYF. CDR3 DNA: TGCGCCAGCAGCCAAGTCCCAGGAGGGGTCTCTGGAAACACCATATATTTT.

V gene TRBV2 combines with J gene TRBJ2-7, with D perhaps matching TRBD1 (7 bases). Germline assignment: CDR1 SNHLY and CDR2 FYNNEI. Trimming cost V 6 bases and J 0 bases, with 12 bases left between them. CDR3 length: 14 amino acids. The CDR3 protein is CASRRQGGSYEQYF. CDR3 nucleotide sequence: TGTGCCAGCAGAAGGCAGGGGGGCTCCTACGAGCAGTACTTC.